This T cell receptor (beta chain) stems from a study of cytomegalovirus exposure and HLA in healthy donors. The CDR3 has 16 residues. Germline V lookup: CDR1 LNHNV, CDR2 YYDKDF (reference sequence). V was shortened by 3 bases and J by 1 base, with 14 bases between the two germline ends. This PCR relied on a set of 60 Vbeta primers and 13 Jbeta primers. Generated by immunoSEQ multiplex PCR, the TCRdb table keeps only in-frame clones and is missing some. The table includes roughly 200,000 clones, 75% to 90% detected once. The receptor comes from a woman aged 30 to 39 in good health and CMV-seronegative. The sample was PBMCs. This sequence joins TRBV15 and TRBJ2-3, with TRBD1 as a possible D gene (5 bases). Here the CDR3 reads CATSSRTIGGTDTQYF. CDR3 nucleotides: TGTGCCACCAGCAGCCGGACAATTGGGGGCACAGATACGCAGTATTTT.